Below, 3 T cell receptor beta chains from the same sample are listed, as sequenced in a study of graft-versus-host responses after intestinal transplantation. This table comes from immunoSEQ multiplex PCR, and its TCRdb copy is limited to in-frame clones, with some not included. The sample lists about 40,000 clones; 90% to 95% were seen once. This specimen consisted of PBMCs, obtained almost 750 days after intestinal transplantation. The receptors shown here come from a human patient who received an intestinal transplant, so some T cells may come from the graft donor.

The chain is built from TRBV27 and TRBJ1-4, with D uncertain. The germline gives CDR1 MNHEY, CDR2 SMNVEV (reference sequence). This CDR3 region has 14 residues. V lost 2 bases and J lost 5, with 9 bases in between. CDR3 DNA sequence: TGTGCCAGCAGTTTAACGGGTGGGAATGAAAAACTGTTTTTT. Its protein is CASSLTGGNEKLFF.

The rearrangement joins TRBV2 to TRBJ2-7; D not resolved. The CDR3 consists of 13 residues. V was shortened by 9 bases and J by 9 bases, with 21 bases between the two germline ends. Germline CDR1 is SNHLY and CDR2 is FYNNEI. This CDR3 reads CASMFRLSGGQYF. The CDR3, as DNA: TGTGCCAGTATGTTTCGGCTCTCCGGTGGGCAGTACTTC. The whole variable domain, remainder taken from reference TRBV2 and TRBJ2-7, is EPEVTQTPSHQVTQMGQEVILRCVPISNHLYFYWYRQILGQKVEFLVSFYNNEISEKSEIFDDQFSVERPDGSNFTLKIRSTKLEDSAMYFCASMFRLSGGQYFGPGTRLTVT.

The chain combines TRBV5-6 with TRBJ1-2; possible D gene TRBD1, 6 bases. This CDR3 is 19 amino acids long. Germline assignment: CDR1 SGHDT and CDR2 YYEEEE. Trimming left V 6 bases short and J 0 bases short, with 27 bases between. CDR3 sequence reads: CASTISGTLSPLANYGYTF. CDR3 nucleotides: TGTGCCAGCACCATTTCCGGGACACTCTCTCCTCTAGCTAACTATGGCTACACCTTC.